A single sample is the source of the 26 T cell receptor beta chains below, sequenced in a study of blood T cells in healthy people across ages. Through a sample-barcoded 5' primer and a J-beta primer mix, a second PCR was run for roughly 7 to 11 cycles. A single record per CDR3 protein comes from TCRdb applying MiXCR to the 5' RACE reads. The data contain some 670,000 distinct CDR3 sequences, over 40% of them singletons. Sequencing was performed on blood. The receptors were sampled from a woman at least 80 years old in good health.

A word on this clonotype: Being one base from a much bigger clone, this may be a read error. CDR3 bases: TGTGCCAGCAGGAGCAGGGGGCTTCGGACAGATACGCAGTATTTT. Translation gives CASRSRGLRTDTQYF. The rearrangement joins TRBV11-2 to TRBJ2-3; 8 positions agree with TRBD1. The CDR3 loop spans 15 amino acids. Losses at the gene ends were 6 bases for V and 3 bases for J; bases not matched to a gene: 8. Germline loops: CDR1 SGHAT, CDR2 FQNNGV. The whole variable domain, filled in from reference TRBV11-2 and TRBJ2-3, reads EAGVAQSPRYKIIEKRQSVAFWCNPISGHATLYWYQQILGQGPKLLIQFQNNGVVDDSQLPKDRFSAERLKGVDSTLKIQPAKLEDSAVYLCASRSRGLRTDTQYFGPGTRLTVL.

This clonotype was seen at least ten times. The chain's CDR3 is CASSQGQGPSPLHF. In DNA, the CDR3 is TGTGCCAGCAGCCAAGGACAGGGGCCTTCACCCCTCCACTTT. This rearrangement joins TRBV14 to TRBJ1-6; 8 nucleotides agree with TRBD1. The junction had 2 bases not matched to a gene; V was cut back by 1 base and J by 9 bases. The CDR3 covers 14 residues. Germline V gene lookup returns CDR1 SGHDN and CDR2 FVKESK.

About this clonotype: This may stem from a read error, because a much larger clone lies one nucleotide away. CDR3 sequence: CARSSGARLLNTEAFF. The CDR3 DNA follows: TGCGCCAGAAGCTCGGGGGCGCGGCTTCTGAACACTGAAGCTTTCTTT. The V gene is TRBV5-1, the J gene TRBJ1-1; D perhaps matches TRBD1 (6 bases). This CDR3 region has 16 residues. Germline CDR1 and CDR2: SGHRS and YFSETQ.

This clonotype was found many times. The chain employs TRBV29-1 and TRBJ2-5; 7 positions match TRBD2. The V gene's germline CDR1 is SQVTM and CDR2 ANQGSEA. Unmatched junction bases numbered 11, after V lost 5 bases and J lost 5 bases. The length of the CDR3 is 14 residues. The CDR3 sequence: CSVTAGAPLETQYF. The CDR3, as DNA: TGCAGCGTTACGGCGGGAGCACCCTTGGAGACCCAGTACTTC. Combining the CDR3 with reference TRBV29-1 and TRBJ2-5 gives the whole variable domain SAVISQKPSRDICQRGTSLTIQCQVDSQVTMMFWYRQQPGQSLTLIATANQGSEATYESGFVIDKFPISRPNLTFSTLTVSNMSPEDSSIYLCSVTAGAPLETQYFGPGTRLLVL.

This chain uses TRBV28 with TRBJ2-7; no clear D gene. The CDR3 length is 13 residues. Trimming stripped 5 bases from V and 1 base from J, with 9 bases between. CDR1 and CDR2 (germline): MDHEN, SYDVKM. CDR3 protein: CASSIVFSYEQYF. The CDR3 DNA reads as TGTGCCAGCAGTATCGTTTTTTCCTACGAGCAGTACTTC.

At least ten counts were recorded for this clonotype. The chain links TRBV15 to TRBJ2-1; D might be TRBD2 (6 bases). CDR1 LNHNV and CDR2 YYDKDF come from the germline V gene (reference sequence). V was trimmed by 9 bases and J by 5 bases, leaving 14 bases between them. The CDR3 runs 13 residues. This chain's CDR3 is CATSRGFDNEQFF. The CDR3 region has the DNA TGTGCCACGAGTCGGGGGTTCGACAATGAGCAGTTCTTC.

This clonotype was seen many times. This chain joins TRBV12-3 or TRBV12-4 and TRBJ2-1, with TRBD1 identical over 8 bases. The ends lost 1 base at V and 6 bases at J; junction bases unmatched: 5. The CDR3 runs to 15 residues. The CDR3 loop reads CASSLGQGAFNEQFF. Written as DNA, the CDR3 is TGTGCCAGCAGTTTAGGGCAGGGGGCGTTCAATGAGCAGTTCTTC.

Many counts were recorded for this clonotype. This rearrangement joins TRBV6-6 to TRBJ2-5; D is undetermined. The CDR3 runs 15 residues. V gave up 1 base and J gave up 2 bases, with 11 bases separating them. The germline gives CDR1 MNHNY, CDR2 SVGAGI (reference sequence). The DNA of the CDR3 is TGTGCCAGCAGTTACTTTGTTGGTGGGCAAGAGACCCAGTACTTC. Its translation is CASSYFVGGQETQYF.

Points on this clonotype: A much larger clone lies a single base off, so this may be a read error. The rearrangement uses TRBV10-3 and TRBJ2-3; D is uncertain. The CDR3 is 11 residues long. CDR1 and CDR2 from the germline V gene are ENHRY and SYGVKD. The CDR3 DNA is TGTGCCATCAGTGGGGAAGATATGCAGTATTTT. The encoded protein is CAISGEDMQYF.

The genes are TRBV20-1 and TRBJ1-1; a weak D match, TRBD1 (5 bases). Germline V gene lookup returns CDR1 DFQATT and CDR2 SNEGSKA (reference sequence). CDR3 length equals 12 residues. V lost 2 bases, J lost 4 bases, and 8 bases lay in between. CDR3 protein: CSARPGLTEAFF. CDR3 sequence (DNA): TGCAGTGCTAGACCGGGACTCACTGAAGCTTTCTTT.

This clonotype was seen many times. The genes are TRBV6-2 or TRBV6-3 and TRBJ2-1; 7 positions agree with TRBD2. The length of the CDR3 is 14 residues. V was pared by 6 bases and J by 6 bases, with 8 bases of the junction left unmatched. The germline V gene encodes CDR1 MNHEY and CDR2 SVGEGT. CDR3 residues: CASSAGLDGNEQFF. In nucleotides, the CDR3 is TGTGCCAGCAGCGCCGGACTAGACGGCAATGAGCAGTTCTTC.

This chain links TRBV5-1 with TRBJ1-2; D possibly corresponds to TRBD1 (6 bases). Trimming removed 0 bases at V and 9 bases at J, with 12 bases between. The CDR3 is 13 residues long. CDR1 and CDR2 (germline): SGHRS, YFSETQ. CDR3 amino acids: CASSLEQGRSYTF. The CDR3 bases are TGCGCCAGCAGCTTGGAGCAGGGGAGGAGCTACACCTTC.

This clonotype showed up many times. This chain joins TRBV7-9 and TRBJ2-7; D uncertain. CDR1 is SEHNR and CDR2 is FQNEAQ in the germline V gene (reference sequence). The CDR3 runs 11 residues. The ends were cut back, 6 bases at V and 6 bases at J, with 9 bases in the middle. In DNA, the CDR3 is TGTGCCAGCAGTTTGGTAGGCGAGCAGTACTTC. Its translation: CASSLVGEQYF.

This clonotype was recorded a few times. DNA of the CDR3: TGCGCCAGCAGCTATACAGGGGGCTACGGTCAGCCCCAGCATTTT. It specifies CASSYTGGYGQPQHF. The V gene is TRBV5-1, the J gene TRBJ1-5, with 9 bases lining up with TRBD1. This CDR3 spans 15 amino acids. Germline values: CDR1 SGHRS, CDR2 YFSETQ. The V segment lost 3 bases and the J segment 6 bases; nucleotides outside the gene matches: 7.

This rearrangement joins TRBV20-1 to TRBJ2-7; 11 bases line up with TRBD1. This CDR3 is 16 amino acids long. Losses at the gene ends were 3 bases for V and 0 bases for J; bases not matched to a gene: 7. The germline CDR1 and CDR2 sequences are DFQATT and SNEGSKA (reference sequence). For the CDR3, the DNA is TGCAGTGCTAGGGGTGGGACAGGGGGATACTCCTACGAGCAGTACTTC. Protein: CSARGGTGGYSYEQYF.

CDR3 sequence (DNA): TGTGCCAGCAGCGGGGGGCAGGGCTCCTACAATGAGCAGTTCTTC. Translating it yields CASSGGQGSYNEQFF. The genes are TRBV5-5 and TRBJ2-1; D possibly uses TRBD1 or TRBD2 (6 bases each). With 4 bases removed from V and 0 bases from J, the gap between germline ends came to 11 bases. Germline V gene data show CDR1 as SGHKS and CDR2 as YYEKEE (reference sequence). This CDR3 is 15 amino acids long.

This clonotype has ten or more counts. V is TRBV7-9 and J is TRBJ2-3; the D is unclear. The CDR3 spans 12 residues. Germline lookup yields CDR1 SEHNR and CDR2 FQNEAQ (reference sequence). V was pared by 2 bases and J by 10 bases, with 10 bases between. The CDR3 bases are TGTGCCAGCAGCTTAAGTGGTGGTGCGCAGTATTTT. It encodes CASSLSGGAQYF.

The chain employs TRBV6-2 or TRBV6-3 and TRBJ2-7; TRBD2 matches 7 bases. The CDR3 covers 15 residues. Trimming took 3 bases from V and 3 from J; bases not matched to a gene: 8. The V gene's germline CDR1 is MNHEY and CDR2 SVGEGT. The CDR3 nucleotides read TGTGCCAGCAGTTATAAGCGGGGCGCTTTCTACGAGCAGTACTTC. As protein: CASSYKRGAFYEQYF.

This clonotype was counted at least ten times. This CDR3 reads CATGRGGIDTQYF. DNA of the CDR3: TGTGCCACCGGGAGGGGGGGCATCGATACGCAGTATTTT. The chain has TRBV12-3 or TRBV12-4 and TRBJ2-3, with TRBD2 identical over 8 bases. V lost 10 bases and J lost 6; bases outside the gene matches: 9. The CDR3 loop spans 13 amino acids.

This clonotype was picked up one time. This chain connects TRBV6-6 to TRBJ1-4, with 8 nucleotides matching TRBD1. This CDR3 spans 14 amino acids. Germline V CDR1 and CDR2: MNHNY, SVGAGI (reference sequence). With V trimmed by 2 bases and J by 5 bases, 1 base remained unmatched. For the CDR3, the DNA is TGTGCCAGCAGTTACGGGACAGGAAATGAAAAACTGTTTTTT. It yields the protein CASSYGTGNEKLFF.

This clonotype was counted a few times. The chain links TRBV6-1 to TRBJ1-1, with no clear D. Trimming pared 4 bases from V and 7 bases from J, leaving 7 bases between. Germline CDR1 and CDR2: MNHNS and SASEGT. The CDR3 length is 11 residues. As DNA, the CDR3 is TGTGCCAGCAGTGCCTTCTGTGAAGCTTTCTTT. Protein: CASSAFCEAFF.

This sequence joins TRBV2 and TRBJ2-3; no clear D gene. The V and J ends lost 2 bases and 0 bases respectively, with 12 bases between them. CDR1 SNHLY and CDR2 FYNNEI come from the germline V gene. The CDR3 covers 16 residues. The CDR3 reads CASSERVGKSTDTQYF. Written as DNA, the CDR3 is TGTGCCAGCAGTGAAAGGGTCGGCAAAAGCACAGATACGCAGTATTTT. Combining the CDR3 with reference TRBV2 and TRBJ2-3 gives the whole variable domain EPEVTQTPSHQVTQMGQEVILRCVPISNHLYFYWYRQILGQKVEFLVSFYNNEISEKSEIFDDQFSVERPDGSNFTLKIRSTKLEDSAMYFCASSERVGKSTDTQYFGPGTRLTVL.

A remark on this clonotype: A read error is possible here, since a much larger clone lies one base away. V usage is TRBV7-2 and J usage is TRBJ2-3, with D possibly TRBD1 on 5 matching bases. Germline V gene lookup returns CDR1 SGHTA and CDR2 FQGNSA. Between the trimmed V and J ends, which lost 3 bases and 0 bases, there was a span of 7 bases. CDR3 length equals 14 residues. Written as DNA, the CDR3 is TGTGCCAGCAGCTTCAGGGCGAGCACAGATACGCAGTATTTT. It translates to CASSFRASTDTQYF.

This rearrangement joins TRBV10-3 to TRBJ1-1; 8 nucleotides match TRBD1. The CDR3 totals 17 residues. Germline V CDR1 and CDR2: ENHRY, SYGVKD. The J segment lost 3 bases and the V segment lost 4 bases, leaving 13 bases of the junction unmatched. CDR3 nucleotide sequence: TGTGCCATCAGTGGAGACAGGGGTCGATTTTCGGACACTGAAGCTTTCTTT. Amino acids: CAISGDRGRFSDTEAFF.

The table lists this clonotype with a few counts. The V and J genes are TRBV5-6 and TRBJ2-2; D gene ambiguous. CDR1 is SGHDT, CDR2 YYEEEE, per germline. The CDR3 consists of 16 residues. Trimming stripped 3 bases from V and 1 base from J, with 13 bases between. CDR3 sequence (DNA): TGTGCCAGCAGCTCTTTGAGGACCGTGAACACCGGGGAGCTGTTTTTT. It is translated as CASSSLRTVNTGELFF. Using reference TRBV5-6 and TRBJ2-2 for the parts outside the CDR3, the full variable domain is DAGVTQSPTHLIKTRGQQVTLRCSPKSGHDTVSWYQQALGQGPQFIFQYYEEEERQRGNFPDRFSGHQFPNYSSELNVNALLLGDSALYLCASSSLRTVNTGELFFGEGSRLTVL.

CDR3 region: CASSLGERKNIQYF. CDR3 nucleotide sequence: TGTGCCAGCAGTTTAGGGGAACGCAAAAACATTCAGTACTTC. The chain carries TRBV12-3 or TRBV12-4 and TRBJ2-4; D gene uncertain. This CDR3 is 14 amino acids long. V lost 1 base to trimming and J lost 3 bases, with 7 bases between them.